The following is a TCR beta chain sequence with its context. This beta chain is a stray sequence in a library constructed for alpha chains; its clone size is not meaningful. These data are taken from a study of spatial heterogeneity in lung cancer. Every TCR cDNA molecule bore its own unique molecular identifier. TCRdb analysed the 5' RACE reads with MiXCR anew, one entry per CDR3 protein. This table has around 610 distinct CDR3 sequences, approximately 25% appearing once. Time point given: sample taken at primary tumor resection. The sequenced material consisted of unsorted whole RNA from tumor, nontumor lung or frozen PBMC. Germline loops: CDR1 SGHNT, CDR2 YYREEE (reference sequence). Trimming cost V 3 bases and J 8 bases, with 12 bases left between them. The CDR3 totals 13 residues.

The genes are TRBV5-4 and TRBJ2-1; the D is unclear. The receptor comes from a male donor with early-stage non-small cell lung cancer. The input for sequencing was PBMCs, taken at surgery. Here the CDR3 reads CASSSLDSHEQFF. For the CDR3, the DNA is TGTGCCAGCAGCTCCCTCGATTCCCATGAGCAGTTCTTC.